Listed here is a single T cell receptor (beta chain). Its antigen remains unidentified. The data originate from a study of cytomegalovirus exposure and HLA in healthy donors. The PCR ran on 60 Vbeta and 13 Jbeta primers. Assay: immunoSEQ multiplex PCR; the TCRdb copy retains only in-frame clones and omits some. The sample contains about 140,000 clones, roughly four fifths of which appear only once. Study results and limitations: Per published accounts, TCR beta sequences correctly predicted the HLA-A and HLA-B alleles of most subjects.

The V gene end was trimmed by 1 base and the J gene end by 6 bases; junction bases not matched to a gene: 6. The CDR3 length is 16 residues. Germline V lookup: CDR1 SGHAT, CDR2 FQNNGV. This rearrangement joins TRBV11-2 to TRBJ2-1; TRBD2 aligns across 10 bases. The TCR comes from a middle-aged woman in good health and CMV-seronegative. Sequenced sample: PBMCs. This chain's CDR3 is CASSLVLAGVSNEQFF. CDR3 nucleotides: TGTGCCAGCAGCTTAGTCCTAGCGGGAGTTTCCAATGAGCAGTTCTTC.